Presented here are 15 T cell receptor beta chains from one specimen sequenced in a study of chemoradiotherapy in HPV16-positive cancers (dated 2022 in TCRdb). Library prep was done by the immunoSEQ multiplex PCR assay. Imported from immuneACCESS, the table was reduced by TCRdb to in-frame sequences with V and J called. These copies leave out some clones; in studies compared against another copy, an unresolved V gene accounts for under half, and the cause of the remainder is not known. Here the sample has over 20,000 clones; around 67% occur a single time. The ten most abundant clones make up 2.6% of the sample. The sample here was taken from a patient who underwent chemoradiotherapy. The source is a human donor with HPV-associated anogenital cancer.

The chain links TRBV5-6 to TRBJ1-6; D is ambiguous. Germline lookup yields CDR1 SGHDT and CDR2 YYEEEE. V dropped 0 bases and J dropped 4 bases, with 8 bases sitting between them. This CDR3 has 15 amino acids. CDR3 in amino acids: CASSLERTYNSPLHF. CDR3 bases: TGTGCCAGCAGCTTGGAGAGGACTTATAATTCACCCCTCCACTTT.

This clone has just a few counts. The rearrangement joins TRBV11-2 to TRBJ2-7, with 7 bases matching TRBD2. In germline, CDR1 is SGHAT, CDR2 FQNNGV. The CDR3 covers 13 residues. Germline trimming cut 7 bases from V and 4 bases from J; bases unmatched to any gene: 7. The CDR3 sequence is CASKRDGSYEQYF. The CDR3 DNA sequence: TGTGCCAGCAAGCGGGACGGCTCATACGAGCAGTACTTC.

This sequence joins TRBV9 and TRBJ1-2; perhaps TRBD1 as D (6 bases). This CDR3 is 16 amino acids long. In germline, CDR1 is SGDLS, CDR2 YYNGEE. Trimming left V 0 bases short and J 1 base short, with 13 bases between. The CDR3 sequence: CASSVESGAGNYGYTF. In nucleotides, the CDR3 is TGTGCCAGCAGCGTAGAGTCAGGGGCGGGTAACTATGGCTACACCTTC.

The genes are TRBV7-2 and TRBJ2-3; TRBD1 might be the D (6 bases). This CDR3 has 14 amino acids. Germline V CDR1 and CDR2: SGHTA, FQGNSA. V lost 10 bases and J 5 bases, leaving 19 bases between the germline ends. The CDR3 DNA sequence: TGTGCCATAAGCTTGGGGGCGTTGGGAGATACGCAGTATTTT. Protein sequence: CAISLGALGDTQYF.

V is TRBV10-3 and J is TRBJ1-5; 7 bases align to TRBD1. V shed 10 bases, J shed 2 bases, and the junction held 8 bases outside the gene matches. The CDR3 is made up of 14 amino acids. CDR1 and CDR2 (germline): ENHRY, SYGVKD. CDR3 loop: CATGQTGGNQPQHF. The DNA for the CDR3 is TGTGCCACCGGACAAACAGGGGGCAATCAGCCCCAGCATTTT.

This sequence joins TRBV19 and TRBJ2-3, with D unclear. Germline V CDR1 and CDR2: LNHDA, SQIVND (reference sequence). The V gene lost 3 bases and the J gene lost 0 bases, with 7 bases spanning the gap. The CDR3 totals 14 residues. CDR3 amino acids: CASSIGRSTDTQYF. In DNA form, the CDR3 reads TGTGCCAGTAGTATTGGACGGAGCACAGATACGCAGTATTTT.

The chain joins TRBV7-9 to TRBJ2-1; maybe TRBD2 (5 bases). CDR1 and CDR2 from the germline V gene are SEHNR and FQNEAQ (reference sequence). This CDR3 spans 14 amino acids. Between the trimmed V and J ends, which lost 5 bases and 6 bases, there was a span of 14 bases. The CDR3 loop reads CASSLPRGRNEQFF. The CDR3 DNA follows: TGTGCCAGCAGCCTACCCCGGGGTCGCAATGAGCAGTTCTTC.

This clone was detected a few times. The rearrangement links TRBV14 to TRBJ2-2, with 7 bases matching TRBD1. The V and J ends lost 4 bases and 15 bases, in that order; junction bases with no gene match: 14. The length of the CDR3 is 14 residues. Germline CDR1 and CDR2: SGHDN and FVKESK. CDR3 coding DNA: TGTGCCAGCAGCCCCCTGGAACAGTCGCAGGGGGTGTTTTTT. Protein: CASSPLEQSQGVFF.

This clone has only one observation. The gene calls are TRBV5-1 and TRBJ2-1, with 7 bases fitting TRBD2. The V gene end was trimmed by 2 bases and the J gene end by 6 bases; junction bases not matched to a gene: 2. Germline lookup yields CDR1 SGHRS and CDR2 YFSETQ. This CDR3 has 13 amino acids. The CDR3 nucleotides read TGCGCCAGCAGCTTCGGGAGGATCAATGAGCAGTTCTTC. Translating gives CASSFGRINEQFF.

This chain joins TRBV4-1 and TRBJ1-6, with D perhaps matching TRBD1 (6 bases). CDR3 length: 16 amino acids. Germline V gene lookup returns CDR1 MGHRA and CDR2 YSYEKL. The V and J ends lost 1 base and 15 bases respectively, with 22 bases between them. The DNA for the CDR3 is TGCGCCAGCAGCCAAGTTGATCGGGGGCCTCTGAAGCTCCTCCACTTT. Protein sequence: CASSQVDRGPLKLLHF.

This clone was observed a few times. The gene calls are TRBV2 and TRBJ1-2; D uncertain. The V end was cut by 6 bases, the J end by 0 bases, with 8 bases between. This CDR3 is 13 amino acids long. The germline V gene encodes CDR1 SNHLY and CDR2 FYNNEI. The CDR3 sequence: CASSFTSNYGYTF. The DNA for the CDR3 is TGTGCCAGCAGCTTCACATCTAACTATGGCTACACCTTC.

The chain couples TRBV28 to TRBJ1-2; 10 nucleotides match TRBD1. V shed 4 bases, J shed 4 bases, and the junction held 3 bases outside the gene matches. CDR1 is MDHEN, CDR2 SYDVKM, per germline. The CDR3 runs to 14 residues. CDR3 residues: CASSWTGGGYGYTF. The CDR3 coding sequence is TGTGCCAGCAGTTGGACAGGGGGGGGCTATGGCTACACCTTC.

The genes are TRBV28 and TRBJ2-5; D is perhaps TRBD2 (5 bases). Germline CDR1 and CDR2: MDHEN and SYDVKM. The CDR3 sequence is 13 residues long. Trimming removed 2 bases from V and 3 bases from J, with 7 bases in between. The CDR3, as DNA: TGTGCCAGCAGTTTAACTAGGGAAGAGACCCAGTACTTC. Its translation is CASSLTREETQYF.

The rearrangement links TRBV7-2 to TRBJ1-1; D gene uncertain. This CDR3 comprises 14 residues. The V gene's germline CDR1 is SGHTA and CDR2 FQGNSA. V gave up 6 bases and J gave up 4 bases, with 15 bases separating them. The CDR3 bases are TGTGCCAGCAGTTCCGGGAGCGTCCTCACTGAAGCTTTCTTT. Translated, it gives CASSSGSVLTEAFF.

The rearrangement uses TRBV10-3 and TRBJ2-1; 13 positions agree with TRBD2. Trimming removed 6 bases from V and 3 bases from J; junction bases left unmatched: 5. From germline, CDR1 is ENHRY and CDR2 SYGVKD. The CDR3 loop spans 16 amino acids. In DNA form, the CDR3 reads TGTGCCATCAGCCCCGGGACTAGCGGGGACTACAATGAGCAGTTCTTC. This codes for CAISPGTSGDYNEQFF.